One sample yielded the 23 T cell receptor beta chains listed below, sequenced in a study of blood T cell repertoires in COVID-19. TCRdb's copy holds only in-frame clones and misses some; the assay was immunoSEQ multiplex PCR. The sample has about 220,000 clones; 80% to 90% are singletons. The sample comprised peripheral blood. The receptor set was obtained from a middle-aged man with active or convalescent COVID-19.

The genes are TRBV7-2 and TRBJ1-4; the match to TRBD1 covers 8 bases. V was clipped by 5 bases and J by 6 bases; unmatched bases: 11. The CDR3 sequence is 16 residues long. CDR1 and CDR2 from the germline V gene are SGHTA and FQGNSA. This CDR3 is CASSRAQDRADEKLFF. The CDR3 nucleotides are TGTGCCAGCAGCAGAGCCCAGGACAGGGCGGATGAAAAACTGTTTTTT.

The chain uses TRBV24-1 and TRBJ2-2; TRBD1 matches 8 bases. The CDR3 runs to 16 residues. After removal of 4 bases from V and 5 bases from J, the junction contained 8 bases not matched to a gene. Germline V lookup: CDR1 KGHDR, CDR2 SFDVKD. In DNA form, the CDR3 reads TGTGCCACCAGTGAGCCGGGGACAGGTCAAACCGGGGAGCTGTTTTTT. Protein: CATSEPGTGQTGELFF.

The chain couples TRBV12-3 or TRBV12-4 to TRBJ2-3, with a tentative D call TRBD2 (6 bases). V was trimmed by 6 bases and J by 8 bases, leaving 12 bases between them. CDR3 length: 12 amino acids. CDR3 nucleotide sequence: TGTGCCAGCAGGGGGGGAACAAGTACGCAGTATTTT. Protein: CASRGGTSTQYF.

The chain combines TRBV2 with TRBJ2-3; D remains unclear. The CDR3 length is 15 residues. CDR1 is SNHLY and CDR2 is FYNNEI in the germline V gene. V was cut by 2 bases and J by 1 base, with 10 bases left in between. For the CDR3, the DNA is TGTGCCAGCAGTGAAAAGAATGGGCGCACAGATACGCAGTATTTT. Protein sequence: CASSEKNGRTDTQYF.

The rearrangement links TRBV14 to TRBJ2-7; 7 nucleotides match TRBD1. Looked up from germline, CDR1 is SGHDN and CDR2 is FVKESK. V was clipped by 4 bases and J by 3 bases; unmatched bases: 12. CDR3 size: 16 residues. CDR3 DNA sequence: TGTGCCAGCAGCCGGGGGTGGGGTAACAGGGGCTACGAGCAGTACTTC. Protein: CASSRGWGNRGYEQYF. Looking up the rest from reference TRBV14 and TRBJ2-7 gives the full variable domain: EAGVTQFPSHSVIEKGQTVTLRCDPISGHDNLYWYRRVMGKEIKFLLHFVKESKQDESGMPNNRFLAERTGGTYSTLKVQPAELEDSGVYFCASSRGWGNRGYEQYFGPGTRLTVT.

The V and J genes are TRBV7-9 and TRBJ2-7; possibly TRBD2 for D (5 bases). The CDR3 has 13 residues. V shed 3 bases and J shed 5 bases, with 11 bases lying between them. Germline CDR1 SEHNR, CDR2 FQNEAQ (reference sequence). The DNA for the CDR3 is TGTGCCAGCAGCTTTGTCTCGGAGGACGAGCAGTACTTC. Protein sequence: CASSFVSEDEQYF.

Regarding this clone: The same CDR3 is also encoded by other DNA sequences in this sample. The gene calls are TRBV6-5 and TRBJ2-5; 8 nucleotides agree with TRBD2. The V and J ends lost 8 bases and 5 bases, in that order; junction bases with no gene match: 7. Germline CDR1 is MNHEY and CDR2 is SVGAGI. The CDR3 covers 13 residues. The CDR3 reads CASSLGGRETQYF. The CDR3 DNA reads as TGTGCCAGCTCCTTGGGCGGGAGGGAGACCCAGTACTTC.

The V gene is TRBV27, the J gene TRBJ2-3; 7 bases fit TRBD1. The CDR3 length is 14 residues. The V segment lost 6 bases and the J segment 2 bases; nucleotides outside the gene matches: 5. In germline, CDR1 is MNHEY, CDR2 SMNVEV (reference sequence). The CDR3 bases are TGTGCCAGCAGGAGGGACAGAACCACAGATACGCAGTATTTT. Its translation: CASRRDRTTDTQYF.

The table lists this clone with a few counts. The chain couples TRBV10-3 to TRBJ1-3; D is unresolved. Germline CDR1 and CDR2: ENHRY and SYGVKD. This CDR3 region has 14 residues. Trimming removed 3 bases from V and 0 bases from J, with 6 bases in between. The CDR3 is CAISDQVSGNTIYF. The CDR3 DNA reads TGTGCCATCAGTGATCAGGTCTCTGGAAACACCATATATTTT.

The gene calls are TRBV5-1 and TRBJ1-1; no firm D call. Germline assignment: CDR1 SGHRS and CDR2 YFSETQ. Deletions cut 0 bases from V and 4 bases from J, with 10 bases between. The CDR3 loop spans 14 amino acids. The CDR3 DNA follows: TGCGCCAGCAGCTTGGCTTTGGAGGGCACTGAAGCTTTCTTT. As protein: CASSLALEGTEAFF.

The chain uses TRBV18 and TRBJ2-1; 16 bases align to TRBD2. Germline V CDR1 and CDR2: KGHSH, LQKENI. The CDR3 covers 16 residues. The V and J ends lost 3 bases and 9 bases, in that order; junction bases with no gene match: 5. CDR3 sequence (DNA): TGTGCCAGCTCACCGGGACTAGCGGGAGGGCCAGGTGAGCAGTTCTTC. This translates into CASSPGLAGGPGEQFF.

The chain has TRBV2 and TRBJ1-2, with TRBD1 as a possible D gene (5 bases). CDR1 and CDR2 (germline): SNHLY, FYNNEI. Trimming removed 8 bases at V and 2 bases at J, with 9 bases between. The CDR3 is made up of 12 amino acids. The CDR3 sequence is CASGEGNYGYTF. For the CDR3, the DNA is TGTGCCAGCGGGGAGGGGAACTATGGCTACACCTTC.

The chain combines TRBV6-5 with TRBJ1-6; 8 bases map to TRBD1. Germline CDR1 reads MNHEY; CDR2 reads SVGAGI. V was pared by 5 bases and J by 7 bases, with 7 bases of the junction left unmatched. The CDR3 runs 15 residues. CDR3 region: CASSRTGPKNSPLHF. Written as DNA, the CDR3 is TGTGCCAGCAGTCGGACAGGGCCTAAGAATTCACCCCTCCACTTT.

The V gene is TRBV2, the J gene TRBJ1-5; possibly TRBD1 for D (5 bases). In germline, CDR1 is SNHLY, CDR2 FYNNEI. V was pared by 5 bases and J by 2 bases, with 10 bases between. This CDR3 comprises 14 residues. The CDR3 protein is CASSWDSGNQPQHF. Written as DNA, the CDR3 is TGTGCCAGCAGTTGGGACTCCGGCAATCAGCCCCAGCATTTT.

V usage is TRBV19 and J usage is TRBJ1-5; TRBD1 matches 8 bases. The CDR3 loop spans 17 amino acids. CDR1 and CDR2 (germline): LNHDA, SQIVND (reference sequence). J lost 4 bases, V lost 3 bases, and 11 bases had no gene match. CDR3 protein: CASSMRAGQGNNQPQHF. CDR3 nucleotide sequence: TGTGCCAGTAGTATGAGGGCAGGACAGGGCAATAATCAGCCCCAGCATTTT.

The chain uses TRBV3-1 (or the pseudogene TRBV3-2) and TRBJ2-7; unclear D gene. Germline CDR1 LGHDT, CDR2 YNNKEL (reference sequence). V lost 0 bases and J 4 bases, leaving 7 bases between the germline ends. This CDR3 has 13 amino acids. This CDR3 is CASSQESVYEQYF. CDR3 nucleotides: TGTGCCAGCAGCCAAGAGAGCGTGTACGAGCAGTACTTC.

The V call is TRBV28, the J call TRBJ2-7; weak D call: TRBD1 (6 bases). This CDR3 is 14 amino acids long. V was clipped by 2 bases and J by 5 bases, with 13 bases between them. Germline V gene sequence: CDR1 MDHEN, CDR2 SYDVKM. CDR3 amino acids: CASSLKLGANEQYV. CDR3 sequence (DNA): TGTGCCAGCAGTTTAAAGTTGGGGGCGAACGAGCAGTACGTC.

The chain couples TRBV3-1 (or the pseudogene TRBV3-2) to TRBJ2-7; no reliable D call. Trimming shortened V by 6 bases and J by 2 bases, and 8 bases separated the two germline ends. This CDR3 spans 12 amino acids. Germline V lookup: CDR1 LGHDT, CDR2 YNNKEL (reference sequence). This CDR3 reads CASSLLPYEQYF. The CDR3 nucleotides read TGTGCCAGCAGTCTACTGCCCTACGAGCAGTACTTC.

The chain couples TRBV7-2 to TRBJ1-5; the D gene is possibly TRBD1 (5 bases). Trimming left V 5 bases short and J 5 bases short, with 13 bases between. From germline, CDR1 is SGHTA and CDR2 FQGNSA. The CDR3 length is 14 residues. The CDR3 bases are TGTGCCAGCAGCCGCAGGGTTTTAGATCAGCCCCAGCATTTT. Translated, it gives CASSRRVLDQPQHF.

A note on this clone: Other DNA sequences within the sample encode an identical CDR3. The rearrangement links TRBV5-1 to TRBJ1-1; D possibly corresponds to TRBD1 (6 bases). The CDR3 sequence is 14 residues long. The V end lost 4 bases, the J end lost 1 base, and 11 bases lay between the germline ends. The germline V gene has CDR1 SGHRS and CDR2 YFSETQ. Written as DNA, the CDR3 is TGCGCCAGCAGCCTCGGACAGCCGAACACTGAAGCTTTCTTT. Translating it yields CASSLGQPNTEAFF.

CDR3 nucleotides: TGTGCCACCAGTGATCAGCGTGGGGGGGGCTACCAAGAGACCCAGTACTTC. Amino acids: CATSDQRGGGYQETQYF. The J gene is TRBJ2-5, the V gene TRBV24-1; tentatively, D is TRBD2 (7 bases). V shed 3 bases and J shed 0 bases, with 16 bases lying between them. CDR3 size: 17 residues. The germline V gene has CDR1 KGHDR and CDR2 SFDVKD.

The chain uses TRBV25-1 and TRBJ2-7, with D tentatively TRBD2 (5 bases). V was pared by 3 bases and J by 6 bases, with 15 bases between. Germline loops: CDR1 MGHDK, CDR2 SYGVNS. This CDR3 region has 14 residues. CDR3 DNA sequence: TGTGCCAGCAGTGACCCGCCCCCTAGCCGCGAGCAGTACTTC. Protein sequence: CASSDPPPSREQYF.

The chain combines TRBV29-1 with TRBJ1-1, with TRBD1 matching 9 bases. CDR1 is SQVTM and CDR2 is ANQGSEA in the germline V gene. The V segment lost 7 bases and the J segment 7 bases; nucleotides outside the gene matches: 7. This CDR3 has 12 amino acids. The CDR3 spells CSADRGQFEAFF. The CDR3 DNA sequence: TGCAGCGCGGACAGGGGACAATTTGAAGCTTTCTTT. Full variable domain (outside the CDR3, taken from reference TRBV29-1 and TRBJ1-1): SAVISQKPSRDICQRGTSLTIQCQVDSQVTMMFWYRQQPGQSLTLIATANQGSEATYESGFVIDKFPISRPNLTFSTLTVSNMSPEDSSIYLCSADRGQFEAFFGQGTRLTVV.